Sequencing of this T cell receptor (beta chain) was carried out in a study of T cell changes during pregnancy in multiple sclerosis (dated by TCRdb to between 2018 and 2021). Some background on the complete study: The study looked at changes in the T cell repertoire across pregnancy in women with multiple sclerosis.

The method behind the library was the immunoSEQ multiplex PCR assay. The immuneACCESS repertoire file appears here via TCRdb, limited to in-frame rearrangements. These files lack a portion of the clones; in checked studies, under half of the deficit traces to unresolved V genes, and the cause of the others is not known. The sample table holds about 100,000 clones, of which 92% were seen once. The ten largest clonotypes hold about 1.9% of the sample. Worth noting for this clone: Its antigen specificity is not known. Base-call qualities are not available, and no considerably larger clone is one nucleotide away.

From its cysteine to its phenylalanine, the CDR3 spans 14 amino acids. Here the CDR3 DNA is all that survives: 42 bases in frame from base 1. Reading the germline V gene (reference sequence) gives CDR1 LNHDA and CDR2 SQIVND. V was cut back by 3 bases and J by 2 bases, leaving a gap of 9 bases between them. The chain links TRBV19 with TRBJ2-3, with TRBD2 tentatively as D gene (5 bases match). The TCR was taken from a female donor with multiple sclerosis, enrolled in a pregnancy study. The sequencing here drew on peripheral blood, taken after pregnancy. The CDR3: CASSISLATDTQYF. Here is the DNA: TGTGCCAGTAGTATTAGCCTAGCCACAGATACGCAGTATTTT.